The 25 T cell receptor beta chains reported below all come from one sample, sequenced in a study of blood T cells in healthy people across ages. It was with a sample-barcoded 5' primer and a J-beta primer mix that a second PCR of about 7 to 12 cycles was run. TCRdb redid the calling of the 5' RACE reads with MiXCR, one entry per CDR3 protein. This sample has almost 800,000 distinct CDR3 sequences, with roughly 60% found just once. The sample consisted of blood. These TCRs come from a man between 25 and 39 years old in good health.

This clonotype turned up a few times. The J gene is TRBJ2-7, the V gene TRBV7-2; the D is unclear. V dropped 8 bases and J dropped 1 base, with 12 bases sitting between them. Per germline, CDR1 SGHTA and CDR2 FQGNSA. The CDR3 contains 13 residues. The CDR3 loop is CASGMDGSYEQYF. The DNA for the CDR3 is TGTGCCAGCGGTATGGACGGATCCTACGAGCAGTACTTC.

Remarks on this clonotype: Germline and junction disagree at one end, which may indicate a read error. The gene calls are TRBV4-2 and TRBJ2-7; D unresolved. Germline lookup yields CDR1 LGHNA and CDR2 YNFKEQ. This CDR3 is built from 15 residues. CDR3 protein: CASCQEVRALGEQYF. For the CDR3, the DNA is TGTGCCAGCTGCCAAGAAGTACGGGCCCTAGGCGAGCAGTACTTC.

This sequence joins TRBV3-1 and TRBJ2-4; 13 bases are shared with TRBD2. The better agreement between TRBJ2-7 and the DNA end casts doubt on the J call. The CDR3 sequence is 16 residues long. The germline V gene encodes CDR1 LGHDT and CDR2 YNNKEL (reference sequence). The CDR3 DNA follows: TGTGCCAGCAGCCAAGGGACTAGCGGGAGACTATACGAGCAGTACTTC. Translation gives CASSQGTSGRLYEQYF.

V is TRBV6-5 and J is TRBJ1-4; 8 positions agree with TRBD1. The CDR3 spans 14 residues. Trimming cost V 2 bases and J 5 bases; bases outside gene matches: 1. Germline V gene sequence: CDR1 MNHEY, CDR2 SVGAGI. DNA for the CDR3: TGTGCCAGCAGTTACCGGGACAGGAATGAAAAACTGTTTTTT. It yields the protein CASSYRDRNEKLFF.

The genes are TRBV6-2 or TRBV6-3 and TRBJ2-7, with D perhaps TRBD2 (5 bases). Germline V gene sequence: CDR1 MNHEY, CDR2 SVGEGT. The CDR3 extends over 13 amino acids. V was cut by 6 bases and J by 2 bases, with 11 bases left in between. This CDR3 is CASSTDYAYEQYF. CDR3 DNA: TGTGCCAGCAGCACCGACTACGCCTACGAGCAGTACTTC.

The rearrangement joins TRBV6-2 or TRBV6-3 to TRBJ2-7; TRBD2 might be the D (5 bases). Deletions cut 8 bases from V and 0 bases from J, with 20 bases between. CDR3 size: 16 residues. Germline V lookup: CDR1 MNHEY, CDR2 SVGEGT. CDR3 bases: TGTGCCAGCTCACCGTCCGGAGGTAGGGCCTCCTACGAGCAGTACTTC. Its protein product is CASSPSGGRASYEQYF.

This clonotype has a handful of counts. This chain links TRBV20-1 with TRBJ2-1; no reliable D call. This CDR3 has 12 residues. Germline-derived CDR1 and CDR2 are DFQATT and SNEGSKA (reference sequence). Trimming removed 3 bases at V and 3 bases at J, with 6 bases between. DNA for the CDR3: TGCAGTGCTAGCGGTAGCTACAATGAGCAGTTCTTC. This gives the protein CSASGSYNEQFF.

The rearrangement joins TRBV29-1 to TRBJ2-1, with D perhaps matching TRBD2 (5 bases). The J call may be faulty, since TRBJ2-7 better matches the DNA end. CDR3 length: 11 amino acids. CDR1 SQVTM and CDR2 ANQGSEA come from the germline V gene. The CDR3 loop reads CSVRGLFEQYF. The DNA for the CDR3 is TGCAGCGTTCGAGGACTCTTCGAGCAGTACTTC.

There are a few counts of this clonotype. This sequence joins TRBV7-6 and TRBJ1-1; D remains ambiguous. This CDR3 is built from 14 residues. With 0 bases removed from V and 1 base from J, the gap between germline ends came to 6 bases. The germline V gene has CDR1 SGHVS and CDR2 FNYEAQ. CDR3 sequence reads: CASSLAVGNTEAFF. Written as DNA, the CDR3 is TGTGCCAGCAGCTTAGCAGTCGGGAACACTGAAGCTTTCTTT.

The CDR3, as DNA: TGTGCCAGCAGCCAAGGAGCTGGGGCTGCGGTGTACGAGCAGTACTTC. Amino acids: CASSQGAGAAVYEQYF. The chain couples TRBV3-1 to TRBJ2-4, with D possibly being TRBD1 (5 bases). The DNA end is a closer match to TRBJ2-7, so the J assignment may be wrong. The CDR3 totals 16 residues. The germline gives CDR1 LGHDT, CDR2 YNNKEL (reference sequence).

The rearrangement links TRBV20-1 to TRBJ1-1; D is uncertain. Trimming pared 1 base from V and 0 bases from J, leaving 6 bases between. The CDR3 runs to 13 residues. The V gene's germline CDR1 is DFQATT and CDR2 SNEGSKA (reference sequence). The CDR3 loop is CSARVIMNTEAFF. The CDR3 DNA sequence: TGCAGTGCTAGAGTGATTATGAACACTGAAGCTTTCTTT.

The CDR3 DNA sequence: TGCAGTGCTAGTCCGTACACAAACGAGCAGTACTTC. It encodes CSASPYTNEQYF. The V and J genes are TRBV20-1 and TRBJ2-4; unclear D gene. The DNA end lines up better with TRBJ2-7; the J call may be wrong. The germline V gene encodes CDR1 DFQATT and CDR2 SNEGSKA (reference sequence). The CDR3 spans 12 residues.

The J gene is TRBJ2-7, the V gene TRBV28; D possibly corresponds to TRBD2 (6 bases). Trimming took off 7 bases at V and 0 bases at J, with 13 bases between the two ends. The CDR3 consists of 14 residues. The germline V gene has CDR1 MDHEN and CDR2 SYDVKM. The CDR3 DNA reads as TGTGCCAGCAAGGCTAGCGCACTCTCCTACGAGCAGTACTTC. Protein sequence: CASKASALSYEQYF.

This clonotype was seen only once. This sequence joins TRBV18 and TRBJ2-1; no clear D. CDR1 is KGHSH, CDR2 LQKENI, per germline. This CDR3 region has 16 residues. V lost 1 base and J lost 4, with 14 bases in between. In DNA form, the CDR3 reads TGTGCCAGCTCACCACGCCTTGGGGAAGAATACAATGAGCAGTTCTTC. Translating it yields CASSPRLGEEYNEQFF.

The rearrangement joins TRBV25-1 to TRBJ1-4, with D perhaps TRBD1 (6 bases). The germline V gene has CDR1 MGHDK and CDR2 SYGVNS. Deletions cut 6 bases from V and 10 bases from J, with 18 bases between. The CDR3 extends over 14 amino acids. CDR3: CASSEKDRPGKLFF. CDR3 sequence (DNA): TGTGCCAGCAGCGAAAAAGACAGGCCAGGAAAACTGTTTTTT.

V is TRBV12-3 or TRBV12-4 and J is TRBJ2-5; D assignment may be TRBD1 or TRBD2 (5 bases each). Deletions cut 3 bases from V and 5 bases from J, with 10 bases between. The CDR3 is 13 amino acids. CDR3 DNA: TGTGCCAGCAGTTTCAACAGGAGGGAGACCCAGTACTTC. Encoded protein: CASSFNRRETQYF.

This clonotype was picked up a small number of times. V usage is TRBV20-1 and J usage is TRBJ2-7, with a possible D match to TRBD1 (6 bases). The CDR3 sequence is 11 residues long. Looked up from germline, CDR1 is DFQATT and CDR2 is SNEGSKA (reference sequence). Trimming cost V 6 bases and J 4 bases, with 10 bases left between them. DNA for the CDR3: TGCAGTGCCCTCGGACAGTACGAGCAGTACTTC. Residues: CSALGQYEQYF.

Only a few counts were recorded for this clonotype. The rearrangement uses TRBV24-1 and TRBJ2-1; D not certain. V dropped 5 bases and J dropped 4 bases, with 5 bases sitting between them. The length of the CDR3 is 12 residues. The germline CDR1 and CDR2 sequences are KGHDR and SFDVKD. CDR3 bases: TGTGCCACCAGTGGTGGATACAATGAGCAGTTCTTC. Protein product: CATSGGYNEQFF.

This chain uses TRBV2 with TRBJ2-5; 8 bases match TRBD1. The J segment lost 2 bases and the V segment lost 10 bases, leaving 3 bases of the junction unmatched. Looked up from germline, CDR1 is SNHLY and CDR2 is FYNNEI. The CDR3 is 12 residues long. The CDR3: CATGQGQETQYF. The CDR3 DNA is TGTGCCACCGGACAGGGACAAGAGACCCAGTACTTC.

This chain uses TRBV11-2 with TRBJ2-7; the D is unclear. CDR1 and CDR2 from the germline V gene are SGHAT and FQNNGV. The germline V and J ends were trimmed by 1 base and 1 base, with 11 bases remaining between them. The CDR3 spans 15 residues. The CDR3 loop reads CASSLVYSRSYEQYF. For the CDR3, the DNA is TGTGCCAGCAGCTTAGTTTATAGCAGGTCCTACGAGCAGTACTTC.

The chain carries TRBV20-1 and TRBJ2-4; D remains unclear. V shed 2 bases and J shed 1 base, with 18 bases lying between them. Germline V gives CDR1 DFQATT, CDR2 SNEGSKA (reference sequence). This CDR3 comprises 17 residues. The CDR3, as DNA: TGCAGTGCTAGAAGTCCCGATCAGATGCGGGCCAAAAACATTCAGTACTTC. Its translation is CSARSPDQMRAKNIQYF.

This clonotype occurred a few times. A much larger clone differs from this one at a single base, so this may be a read error. The V gene is TRBV29-1, the J gene TRBJ2-3; D may match TRBD1 or TRBD2 (5 bases each). This CDR3 contains 16 residues. Germline assignment: CDR1 SQVTM and CDR2 ANQGSEA. The V end was cut by 3 bases, the J end by 2 bases, with 18 bases between. In DNA, the CDR3 is TGCAGCGTTGATTTTGGGGGATCCGGGACCACAGATACGCAGTATTTT. It specifies CSVDFGGSGTTDTQYF.

This clonotype was recorded a few times. This chain uses TRBV6-5 with TRBJ1-4; possible D gene TRBD1, 5 bases. The length of the CDR3 is 13 residues. The V and J ends lost 8 bases and 3 bases respectively, with 10 bases between them. Per germline, CDR1 MNHEY and CDR2 SVGAGI. The CDR3, as DNA: TGTGCCAGCGCGGGACCGGCTAATGAAAAACTGTTTTTT. Amino acids: CASAGPANEKLFF.

The chain joins TRBV10-3 to TRBJ2-6; D is unresolved. CDR1 ENHRY and CDR2 SYGVKD come from the germline V gene. This CDR3 spans 16 amino acids. V lost 5 bases and J 2 bases, leaving 13 bases between the germline ends. The CDR3 is CAISSGKVAGANVLTF. The CDR3 region has the DNA TGTGCCATCAGTAGTGGGAAAGTAGCTGGGGCCAACGTCCTGACTTTC.

The gene calls are TRBV20-1 and TRBJ1-2; tentatively, D is TRBD1 (5 bases). Trimming left V 0 bases short and J 7 bases short, with 18 bases between. The CDR3 length is 15 residues. Germline V gene sequence: CDR1 DFQATT, CDR2 SNEGSKA (reference sequence). DNA of the CDR3: TGCAGTGCTAGAGACCCCGCGCAGGGAAGGGGTGGCTACACCTTC. Encoded protein: CSARDPAQGRGGYTF.